This T cell receptor (beta chain) was recorded in a study of shared clonotypes between healthy human individuals. As for this clone: Its antigen is unknown.

All of the donors resided in Nashville, Tennessee, and each was a Caucasian adult. CD45RO+ cells were combined with CCR7-negative CD45RA+ TemRA cells to form CD8 memory. J was trimmed by 5 bases and V by 2 bases; bases with no gene match: 17. The CDR3 covers 18 residues. Germline lookup yields CDR1 MGHRA and CDR2 YSYEKL. An assay was performed, and its level was deep. Assay used: immunoSEQ multiplex PCR; TCRdb lists only in-frame clones, some missing. The sample shows around 320,000 clones, around 86% of them seen only once. General study points: Naive subsets typically showed greater estimated richness than memory subsets.

The TCR was taken from a man aged 18 to 30 in good health. This chain links TRBV4-1 with TRBJ2-7; TRBD2 matches at 8 bases. Material: memory CD8+ T cells sorted from blood. Subset specified: CD45RO+ cells pooled with CCR7-negative TemRA cells. DNA of the CDR3: TGCGCCAGCAGCCAAACGGGGGGGGCCGGGGCGGTAATGCACGAGCAGTACTTC. Translating it yields CASSQTGGAGAVMHEQYF.